This T cell receptor (beta chain) was obtained from a study of cytomegalovirus exposure and HLA in healthy donors. Findings of the study overall: It was shown in a later analysis that HLA-associated TCR beta chains were more clonally expanded than other, equally common chains. V- and J-gene trimming of TCR beta was linked (in a later analysis) to a missense DCLRE1C variant. It was around 160 TCR beta chains that were listed as cytomegalovirus-associated.

Primers: 60 Vbeta forward and 13 Jbeta reverse. The assay was immunoSEQ multiplex PCR, and TCRdb's table has in-frame clones only and misses some. The table has some 80,000 clones, about four fifths seen once. A remark on this clone: Its antigen is still unknown.

Sequenced input: PBMCs. The clonotype comes from a man aged 18 to 29 in good health and CMV-seropositive.

The CDR3 DNA follows: TGCGCCAGCAGCCAAGAACGAAGGGGTTCGGTTCGGGAGACCCAGTACTTC. Amino acid sequence: CASSQERRGSVRETQYF. V usage is TRBV4-1 and J usage is TRBJ2-5, with D perhaps matching TRBD1 (5 bases). The V gene's germline CDR1 is MGHRA and CDR2 YSYEKL. With 0 bases removed from V and 5 bases from J, the gap between germline ends came to 19 bases. This CDR3 contains 17 residues.